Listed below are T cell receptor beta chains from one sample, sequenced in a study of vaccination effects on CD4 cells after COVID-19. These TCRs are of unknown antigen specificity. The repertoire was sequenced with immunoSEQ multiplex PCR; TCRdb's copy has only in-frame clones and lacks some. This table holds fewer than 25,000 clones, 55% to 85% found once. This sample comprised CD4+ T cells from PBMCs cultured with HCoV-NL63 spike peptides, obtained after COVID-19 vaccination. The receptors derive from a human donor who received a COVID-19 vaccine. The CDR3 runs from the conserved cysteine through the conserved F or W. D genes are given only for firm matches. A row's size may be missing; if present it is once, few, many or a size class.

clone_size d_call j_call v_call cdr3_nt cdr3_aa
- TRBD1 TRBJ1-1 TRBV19 TGTGCCAGTACAGGGGGGAACACTGAAGCTTTCTTT CASTGGNTEAFF
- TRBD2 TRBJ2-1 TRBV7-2 TGTGCCAGCAGCCGGGGACTAGTAGCCAATGAGCAGTTCTTC CASSRGLVANEQFF
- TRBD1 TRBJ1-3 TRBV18 TGTGCCAGCTCAGATGGACAGGGCTCTGGAAACACCATATATTTT CASSDGQGSGNTIYF
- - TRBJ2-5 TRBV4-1 TGCGCCAGCAAACAGACGGGGGCCTCCCAAGAGACCCAGTACTTC CASKQTGASQETQYF
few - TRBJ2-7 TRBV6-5 TGTGCCAGCCTTCAAAACTCCGAGCAGTACTTC CASLQNSEQYF
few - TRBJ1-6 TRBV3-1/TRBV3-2 TGTGCCAGCAGCCAAGGTTTAGGGCTCGGTTCACCCCTCCACTTT CASSQGLGLGSPLHF
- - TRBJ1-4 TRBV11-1 TGTGCCAGCAGCTTAGGAAGGACTAATGAAAAACTGTTTTTT CASSLGRTNEKLFF
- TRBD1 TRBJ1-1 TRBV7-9 TGTGCCAGCAGCTTCGGGTGGGCAGGGGGAACTGAAGCTTTCTTT CASSFGWAGGTEAFF
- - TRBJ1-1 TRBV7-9 TGTGCCAGCAGCTTGGTCCTCTTACGGACCAACGTAATGAACACTGAAGCTTTCTTT CASSLVLLRTNVMNTEAFF
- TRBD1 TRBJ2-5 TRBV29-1 TGCAGCGTTGACCAGGGGGCTTTGAAGACCCAGTACTTC CSVDQGALKTQYF
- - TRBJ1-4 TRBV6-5 TGTGCCAGCAGGGGGGACTTTCTAACTAATGAAAAACTGTTTTTT CASRGDFLTNEKLFF
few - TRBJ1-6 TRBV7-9 TGTGCCAGCAGCCGCGAATCACCCCTCCACTTT CASSRESPLHF
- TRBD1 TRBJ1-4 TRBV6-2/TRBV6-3 TGTGCCAGCAGTTACTCCGCAGCGACAGGACAGGGTGAAAAACTGTTTTTT CASSYSAATGQGEKLFF
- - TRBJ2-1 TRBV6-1 TGTGCCAGCAGTGAAGATCCGACAGCCTACAATGAGCAGTTCTTC CASSEDPTAYNEQFF
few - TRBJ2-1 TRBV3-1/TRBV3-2 TGTGCCAGCAGCCCGATGGGGTGGGGGGTATACAATGAGCAGTTCTTC CASSPMGWGVYNEQFF
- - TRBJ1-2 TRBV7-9 TGTGCCAGCAGCCTCCAAGGGGTATATGGCTACACCTTC CASSLQGVYGYTF
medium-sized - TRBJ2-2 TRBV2 TGTGCCAGCAGTGATCTCCGTGGCACCTACACCGGGGAGCTGTTTTTT CASSDLRGTYTGELFF
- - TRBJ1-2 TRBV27 TGTGCCAGCAGTCCCAACAGGGACTCCACCTTTAACTATGGCTACACCTTC CASSPNRDSTFNYGYTF
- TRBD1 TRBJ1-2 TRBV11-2 TGTGCCAGCAGCGCGACAGGGGTAGGAAATGGCTACACCTTC CASSATGVGNGYTF
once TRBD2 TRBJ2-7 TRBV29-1 TGCAGCATCATGGGGTCCAGCGGGAGGGCCTCTAGCTACGAGCAGTACTTC CSIMGSSGRASSYEQYF
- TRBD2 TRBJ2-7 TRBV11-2 TGTGCCAGCAGCCCCCGGGGGAGGGGCTCCTACGAGCAGTACTTC CASSPRGRGSYEQYF
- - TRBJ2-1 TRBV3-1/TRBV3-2 TGTGCCAGCAGCCAAGATTGGGTGTACAATGAGCAGTTCTTC CASSQDWVYNEQFF
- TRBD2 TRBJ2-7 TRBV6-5 TGTGCCAGCAGTTACAATAGGGAGGGCTACGAGCAGTACTTC CASSYNREGYEQYF
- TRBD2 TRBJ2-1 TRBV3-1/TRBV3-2 TGTGCCAGCAGCCAAGAAGCGGGAGGGAACCAGTTCTTC CASSQEAGGNQFF
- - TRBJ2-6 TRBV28 TGTGCCATTGGTCCAGGGGCCGGGGCCAACGTCCTGACTTTC CAIGPGAGANVLTF
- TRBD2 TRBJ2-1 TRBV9 TGTGCCAGCAGCGAGCGGGGGGGGAAGGAGCAGTTCTTC CASSERGGKEQFF